This T cell receptor beta chain came from a study of T cell repertoires in cytomegalovirus infection. Overall study: The public TCR beta signatures pointed to both CMV infection and matching HLA type.

Notes on the study in general: CMV-specific TCR beta clonotypes restricted by HLA-C were the ones dominating the ex vivo response.

TCRdb reanalysed the reads using MiXCR and keeps one entry per CDR3 protein. This table has about 920,000 distinct CDR3 sequences, 31% appearing once. Trimming removed 2 bases at V and 5 bases at J, with 10 bases between. Germline V gene sequence: CDR1 WNHNN, CDR2 SYGVQD (reference sequence). This CDR3 is 13 amino acids long. This clonotype has only a few counts. Its matching antigen is unknown. The chain links TRBV10-1 to TRBJ2-7; D gene unclear. This clonotype originated in a human donor in good health (CMV status not recorded). Some clones in this sample may be carry-over from other donors' samples. The starting material was cultured CD8+ T cells from PBMCs, obtained from culture after CMV antigen stimulation. The CDR3 region is CASSEANPHEQYF. For the CDR3, the DNA is TGCGCCAGCAGTGAGGCAAACCCCCACGAGCAGTACTTC.